These 18 T cell receptor beta chains were all obtained from the same sample, sequenced in a study of shared clonotypes between healthy human individuals. Using immunoSEQ multiplex PCR, the repertoire was profiled, and TCRdb retains in-frame clones only, with some absent. The data hold around 2,000,000 clones, with 95% observed a single time. The sample was naive CD4+ T cells sorted from blood. The subset here: CD45RA+ positively selected. Receptors were obtained from a man aged 18 to 29 in good health.

The J gene is TRBJ1-5, the V gene TRBV2; D gene uncertain. From germline, CDR1 is SNHLY and CDR2 FYNNEI. This CDR3 has 13 residues. V gave up 7 bases and J gave up 4 bases, with 11 bases separating them. Here the CDR3 reads CASIPERNQPQHF. In DNA, the CDR3 is TGTGCCAGCATCCCGGAAAGAAATCAGCCCCAGCATTTT.

This chain links TRBV29-1 with TRBJ1-2, with 7 bases that match TRBD1. CDR1 SQVTM and CDR2 ANQGSEA come from the germline V gene. J was trimmed by 0 bases and V by 7 bases; bases with no gene match: 5. This CDR3 has 13 residues. The CDR3: CSADRVANYGYTF. In DNA, the CDR3 is TGCAGCGCTGACAGGGTAGCTAACTATGGCTACACCTTC.

This sequence joins TRBV5-1 and TRBJ2-2, with TRBD1 identical over 7 bases. V shed 4 bases, J shed 3 bases, and the junction held 6 bases outside the gene matches. CDR1 SGHRS and CDR2 YFSETQ come from the germline V gene. CDR3 length: 15 amino acids. Here the CDR3 reads CASSPGTEYTGELFF. In nucleotides, the CDR3 is TGCGCCAGCAGCCCCGGGACAGAGTACACCGGGGAGCTGTTTTTT.

The V and J genes are TRBV5-1 and TRBJ2-1; 13 bases are shared with TRBD2. This CDR3 is built from 15 residues. The germline CDR1 and CDR2 sequences are SGHRS and YFSETQ. V lost 2 bases, J lost 7 bases, and 3 bases stayed unmatched. CDR3 residues: CASSFGLAGVNEQFF. In DNA, the CDR3 is TGCGCCAGCAGCTTCGGACTAGCGGGGGTTAATGAGCAGTTCTTC.

Points on this clone: The same CDR3 arises from other DNA sequences in this sample as well. The chain employs TRBV5-1 and TRBJ1-3; D not certain. Trimming took 2 bases from V and 3 from J, leaving 9 bases between them. The CDR3 sequence is 14 residues long. Germline lookup yields CDR1 SGHRS and CDR2 YFSETQ. CDR3 amino acids: CASSLEGGGNTIYF. The CDR3 nucleotides read TGCGCCAGCAGCTTAGAAGGCGGTGGAAACACCATATATTTT.

For this clone: The same CDR3 also results from other DNA sequences found in this sample. J is TRBJ2-5 and V is TRBV10-3; D is tentatively TRBD1 or TRBD2 (6 bases each). Germline V gene data show CDR1 as ENHRY and CDR2 as SYGVKD. CDR3 size: 14 residues. The V end was cut by 0 bases, the J end by 5 bases, with 10 bases between. This CDR3 is CAISESRGGETQYF. The CDR3 coding sequence is TGTGCCATCAGTGAGTCCCGAGGGGGGGAGACCCAGTACTTC.

J is TRBJ2-7 and V is TRBV11-3; 7 positions match TRBD2. Germline V gene lookup returns CDR1 SGHNT and CDR2 YENEEA. The V gene end was trimmed by 5 bases and the J gene end by 7 bases; junction bases not matched to a gene: 11. CDR3 length: 14 residues. The CDR3 DNA sequence: TGTGCCAGCAGCCTTGGACTGGCGGGAGATGAGCAGTACTTC. Translated, it gives CASSLGLAGDEQYF. Complete variable domain (other parts from reference TRBV11-3 and TRBJ2-7): EAGVVQSPRYKIIEKKQPVAFWCNPISGHNTLYWYLQNLGQGPELLIRYENEEAVDDSQLPKDRFSAERLKGVDSTLKIQPAELGDSAVYLCASSLGLAGDEQYFGPGTRLTVT.

This clone was detected only a few times. V is TRBV7-2 and J is TRBJ2-5; 11 bases are shared with TRBD2. The CDR3 consists of 16 residues. Per germline, CDR1 SGHTA and CDR2 FQGNSA. The ends lost 1 base at V and 4 bases at J; junction bases unmatched: 5. The CDR3 protein is CASSLVAGLAGETQYF. The DNA of the CDR3 is TGTGCCAGCAGCTTAGTCGCTGGACTAGCGGGAGAGACCCAGTACTTC.

The chain uses TRBV5-1 and TRBJ1-6; 7 positions agree with TRBD1. Germline assignment: CDR1 SGHRS and CDR2 YFSETQ. This CDR3 comprises 15 residues. Germline trimming cut 1 base from V and 8 bases from J; bases unmatched to any gene: 6. CDR3 loop: CASSLRGQEDSPLHF. CDR3 coding DNA: TGCGCCAGCAGCTTGAGAGGACAGGAAGATTCACCCCTCCACTTT.

Points on this clone: Other DNA sequences within the sample encode an identical CDR3. The CDR3 loop reads CASSLRLDQETQYF. CDR3 bases: TGTGCCAGCAGCTTGCGACTAGACCAAGAGACCCAGTACTTC. The V gene is TRBV7-9, the J gene TRBJ2-5; D possibly corresponds to TRBD2 (6 bases). V was shortened by 3 bases and J by 0 bases, with 8 bases between the two germline ends. CDR3 size: 14 residues. The V gene's germline CDR1 is SEHNR and CDR2 FQNEAQ (reference sequence).

The chain combines TRBV12-5 with TRBJ1-5; the D gene is possibly TRBD1 (5 bases). The germline V gene encodes CDR1 LGHNT and CDR2 FRNRAP. The CDR3 runs 14 residues. V lost 8 bases and J lost 6, with 17 bases in between. CDR3 protein: CASTRAGNFQPQHF. The DNA for the CDR3 is TGTGCTAGTACAAGGGCAGGGAACTTTCAGCCCCAGCATTTT.

CDR3 sequence (DNA): TGTGCCAGCAGCCAGTCCCGGGACAGGAATTCACCCCTCCACTTT. Encoded protein: CASSQSRDRNSPLHF. The chain carries TRBV5-5 and TRBJ1-6; TRBD1 matches at 8 bases. Germline V lookup: CDR1 SGHKS, CDR2 YYEKEE (reference sequence). V was pared by 4 bases and J by 7 bases, with 7 bases of the junction left unmatched. CDR3 length: 15 residues.

Note on this clone: The identical CDR3 is also encoded by other nucleotide sequences in the sample. V and J are TRBV18 and TRBJ2-3; 11 bases are shared with TRBD2. The CDR3 spans 16 residues. CDR1 and CDR2 from the germline V gene are KGHSH and LQKENI. V lost 3 bases to trimming and J lost 1 base; unmatched junction nucleotides: 3. CDR3 nucleotide sequence: TGTGCCAGCTCACCTCCGGGACTAGCGGGCACAGATACGCAGTATTTT. Residues: CASSPPGLAGTDTQYF.

This clone appeared a single time. The genes are TRBV5-4 and TRBJ2-3; D might be TRBD2 (5 bases). The germline V gene encodes CDR1 SGHNT and CDR2 YYREEE (reference sequence). Trimming shortened V by 4 bases and J by 5 bases, and 14 bases separated the two germline ends. This CDR3 contains 14 residues. The DNA of the CDR3 is TGTGCCAGCAGCACTGACTATTATCGAGATACGCAGTATTTT. Translating gives CASSTDYYRDTQYF.

The V gene is TRBV7-3, the J gene TRBJ2-1; 14 bases line up with TRBD2. Germline V gene sequence: CDR1 SGHTA, CDR2 FQGTGA. The CDR3 sequence is 15 residues long. Unmatched junction bases numbered 4, after V lost 4 bases and J lost 8 bases. CDR3 amino acids: CASSSGLAGGYEQFF. The CDR3 nucleotides read TGTGCCAGCAGCTCCGGACTAGCGGGGGGTTATGAGCAGTTCTTC.

The chain combines TRBV9 with TRBJ2-7, with D perhaps TRBD1 (7 bases). The germline V gene has CDR1 SGDLS and CDR2 YYNGEE. The CDR3 consists of 15 residues. The V end lost 4 bases, the J end lost 2 bases, and 16 bases lay between the germline ends. The CDR3 DNA is TGTGCCAGCAGCCTAGGAGGGACAGCTCCCTACGAGCAGTACTTC. This codes for CASSLGGTAPYEQYF.

V gene TRBV7-6 combines with J gene TRBJ2-1, with 9 nucleotides matching TRBD2. With V trimmed by 1 base and J by 6 bases, 10 bases remained unmatched. Germline CDR1 and CDR2: SGHVS and FNYEAQ. The CDR3 spans 17 residues. This CDR3 is CASSLEGVSSGVNEQFF. As DNA, the CDR3 is TGTGCCAGCAGCTTAGAAGGGGTCTCTAGCGGGGTCAATGAGCAGTTCTTC.

The chain links TRBV5-4 to TRBJ2-1, with 8 bases identical to TRBD1. Losses at the gene ends were 3 bases for V and 6 bases for J; bases not matched to a gene: 2. This CDR3 comprises 13 residues. Germline CDR1 is SGHNT and CDR2 is YYREEE (reference sequence). CDR3 sequence reads: CASSSQGANEQFF. In DNA form, the CDR3 reads TGTGCCAGCAGCTCGCAGGGGGCCAATGAGCAGTTCTTC.